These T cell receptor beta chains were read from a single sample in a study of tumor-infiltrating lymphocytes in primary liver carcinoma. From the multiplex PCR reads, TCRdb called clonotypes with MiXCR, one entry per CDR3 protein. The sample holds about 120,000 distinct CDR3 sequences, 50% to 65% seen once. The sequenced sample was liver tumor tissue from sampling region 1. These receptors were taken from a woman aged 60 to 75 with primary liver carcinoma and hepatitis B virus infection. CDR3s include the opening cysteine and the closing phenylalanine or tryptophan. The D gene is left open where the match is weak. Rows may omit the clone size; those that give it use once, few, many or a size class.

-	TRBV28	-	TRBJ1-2	CVSSLMGARGYTF	TGTGTCAGCAGTTTAATGGGGGCGCGTGGCTACACCTTC
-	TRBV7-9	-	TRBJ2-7	CASSLDFLDTERYF	TGTGCCAGCAGCTTAGACTTCCTAGATACCGAGCGGTACTTC
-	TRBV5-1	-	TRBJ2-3	CASSSQGQPSLYGPQYF	TGCGCCAGCAGCTCTCAGGGACAACCCTCTCTCTATGGTCCGCAGTATTTT
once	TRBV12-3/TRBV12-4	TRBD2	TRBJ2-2	CTSSPNSGRLGGELLF	TGTACCAGCAGTCCCAACAGCGGGAGACTGGGCGGGGAGCTGTTATTT
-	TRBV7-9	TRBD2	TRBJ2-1	CDSSGTSGSAYDEQFF	TGTGACAGCAGCGGGACTAGCGGGAGCGCGTACGATGAGCAGTTCTTC
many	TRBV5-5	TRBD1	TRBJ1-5	CASSLDRGSRHQPQHF	TGTGCCAGCAGCTTGGACAGGGGGAGTCGACATCAGCCCCAGCATTTT
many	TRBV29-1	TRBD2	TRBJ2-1	CSVGTVGRAYNEQFF	TGCAGCGTCGGCACCGTCGGGAGGGCTTACAATGAGCAGTTCTTC
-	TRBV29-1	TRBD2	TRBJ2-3	CSVDNAGVADTRYF	TGCAGCGTTGATAACGCGGGAGTGGCAGATACGCGGTATTTT
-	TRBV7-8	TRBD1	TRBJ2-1	CASSLGVGQVKNEQFF	TGTGCCAGCAGCTTAGGGGTAGGACAGGTTAAAAATGAGCAGTTCTTC
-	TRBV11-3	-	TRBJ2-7	CASSQNRGLSDYEHYF	TGTGCCAGCAGTCAGAACCGGGGCTTATCCGATTACGAGCACTACTTC
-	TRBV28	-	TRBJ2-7	CASSSRSGFTGRYEQYF	TGTGCCAGCAGCTCAAGATCGGGTTTCACGGGTCGCTACGAGCAGTACTTC
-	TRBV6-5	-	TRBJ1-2	CASSYFPNYDYTF	TGTGCCAGCAGTTACTTCCCTAACTACGACTACACCTTC
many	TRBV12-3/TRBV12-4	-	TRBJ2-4	CASSQNRWNIQYF	TGTGCCAGCAGTCAAAATAGGTGGAACATTCAGTACTTC
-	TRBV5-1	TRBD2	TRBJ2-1	CASSLGTSPGGEQFF	TGCGCCAGCAGCTTGGGGACTAGCCCCGGTGGTGAGCAGTTCTTC
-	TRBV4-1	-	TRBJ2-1	CASSQAGTSNEQSF	TGCGCCAGCAGCCAAGCCGGTACTAGTAATGAGCAGTCCTTC
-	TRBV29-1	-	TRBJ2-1	CSAVTREWSEQFF	TGCAGTGCCGTCACACGGGAGTGGAGTGAGCAGTTCTTC
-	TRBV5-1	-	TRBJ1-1	CASSLERGINLNTEAFF	TGCGCCAGCAGCTTGGAGCGGGGTATAAATCTGAACACTGAAGCTTTCTTT
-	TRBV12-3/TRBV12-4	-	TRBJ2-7	CASSLVTGSYEQYF	TGTGCCAGCAGTTTAGTGACGGGAAGCTACGAGCAGTACTTC
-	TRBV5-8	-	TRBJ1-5	CASTWLIANQPQHF	TGTGCCAGCACCTGGTTAATAGCTAATCAGCCCCAGCATTTT
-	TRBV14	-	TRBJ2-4	CASSQTQAASKNIQYF	TGTGCCAGCAGCCAAACGCAGGCGGCGAGCAAAAACATTCAGTACTTC
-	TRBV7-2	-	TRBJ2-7	CASSPEWVISEQYF	TGTGCCAGCAGTCCGGAGTGGGTTATTAGCGAGCAGTACTTC
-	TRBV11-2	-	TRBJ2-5	CGSSQVATRGSGTQYF	TGTGGCAGCAGCCAGGTCGCGACTAGAGGGTCCGGGACCCAGTACTTC
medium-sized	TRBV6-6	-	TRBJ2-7	CASSYSKGSEQYF	TGTGCCAGCAGTTACTCGAAGGGATCCGAGCAGTACTTC
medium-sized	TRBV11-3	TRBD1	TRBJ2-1	CASSLDGQGAVNEQFF	TGTGCCAGCAGCTTAGACGGACAGGGGGCGGTTAATGAGCAGTTCTTC
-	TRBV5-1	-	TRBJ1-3	CASSGDGYSGNTIYF	TGCGCCAGCAGCGGGGACGGATACTCTGGAAACACCATATATTTT
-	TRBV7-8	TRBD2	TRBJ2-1	CANSPSRFAGGTSYNEQFF	TGTGCCAACAGCCCTAGCAGGTTTGCGGGAGGGACCTCCTACAATGAGCAGTTCTTC
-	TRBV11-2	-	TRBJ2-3	CASCLVELTYTSDTQYF	TGTGCCAGCTGCTTAGTGGAACTAACGTACACGTCAGATACGCAGTATTTT
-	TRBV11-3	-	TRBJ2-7	CASSPRPTPYYEQYF	TGCGCCAGCAGCCCCCGGCCCACACCTTACTACGAGCAGTACTTC
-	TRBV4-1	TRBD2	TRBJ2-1	CASSQEPSGRADNKQFF	TGCGCCAGCAGCCAAGAACCCAGCGGGAGAGCGGACAATAAGCAGTTCTTC